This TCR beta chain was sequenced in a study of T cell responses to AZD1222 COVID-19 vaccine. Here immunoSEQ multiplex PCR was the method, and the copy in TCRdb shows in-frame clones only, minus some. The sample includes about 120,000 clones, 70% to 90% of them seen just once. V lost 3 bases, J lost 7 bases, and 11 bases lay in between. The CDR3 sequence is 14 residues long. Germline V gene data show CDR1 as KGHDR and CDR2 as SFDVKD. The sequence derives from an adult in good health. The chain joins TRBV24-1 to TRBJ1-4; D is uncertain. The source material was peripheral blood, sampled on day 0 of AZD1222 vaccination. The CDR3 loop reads CATSDGAVGEKLFF. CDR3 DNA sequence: TGTGCCACCAGTGATGGAGCGGTGGGTGAAAAACTGTTTTTT.